Listed below are T cell receptor beta chains from one sample, sequenced in a study of identical twins. In TCRdb, the 5' RACE reads were re-called with MiXCR into one record per CDR3 protein. The sample has about 460,000 distinct CDR3 sequences, about 14% seen once; the top ten hold over 0.5%. These data were also filed under a second study, of yellow fever vaccine responses in identical twins.

The material sequenced was CD4+ T cells sorted from blood. Receptor source: a woman aged 18 to 35 in good health. CDR3s include the opening cysteine and the closing phenylalanine or tryptophan. The order of the fields is V gene, D gene, clone size, J gene, CDR3 protein, CDR3 DNA. A D gene is named only where the DNA matches it firmly. Clone sizes are given selectively: once, few, many, or a class where the clone is expanded.

V gene: TRBV20-1; D gene: NA; clone size: many; J gene: TRBJ2-7; CDR3 protein: CSARGLPEQYF; CDR3 DNA: TGCAGTGCTAGGGGACTGCCCGAGCAGTACTTC
V gene: TRBV20-1; D gene: NA; clone size: few; J gene: TRBJ2-7; CDR3 protein: CSALAPDSSYEQYF; CDR3 DNA: TGCAGTGCTCTAGCGCCTGACAGCTCCTACGAGCAGTACTTC
V gene: TRBV27; D gene: NA; clone size: NA; J gene: TRBJ2-1; CDR3 protein: CASSLHFTELFF; CDR3 DNA: TGTGCCAGCAGTTTACATTTTACAGAGCTGTTCTTC
V gene: TRBV5-1; D gene: NA; clone size: few; J gene: TRBJ1-6; CDR3 protein: CASSYQGLPYNSPLHF; CDR3 DNA: TGCGCCAGCAGTTACCAGGGACTCCCCTATAATTCACCCCTCCACTTT
V gene: TRBV6-9; D gene: NA; clone size: NA; J gene: TRBJ1-4; CDR3 protein: CASSQVKGKATNEKLFF; CDR3 DNA: TGTGCCAGCAGTCAAGTAAAAGGGAAAGCAACTAATGAAAAACTGTTTTTT
V gene: TRBV15; D gene: TRBD2; clone size: few; J gene: TRBJ2-5; CDR3 protein: CATSRDRRGAQYF; CDR3 DNA: TGTGCCACCAGCAGAGATCGTCGGGGGGCCCAGTACTTC
V gene: TRBV28; D gene: NA; clone size: few; J gene: TRBJ1-2; CDR3 protein: CASKTTGRDYGYTF; CDR3 DNA: TGTGCCAGCAAAACGACCGGACGGGACTATGGCTACACCTTC
V gene: TRBV6-2/TRBV6-3; D gene: NA; clone size: NA; J gene: TRBJ2-4; CDR3 protein: CASSFIPGRQYF; CDR3 DNA: TGTGCCAGCAGTTTCATACCGGGACGGCAGTACTTC
V gene: TRBV28; D gene: NA; clone size: NA; J gene: TRBJ2-2; CDR3 protein: CASSLWSGKSTGELFF; CDR3 DNA: TGTGCCAGCAGTTTATGGTCCGGGAAAAGCACCGGGGAGCTGTTTTTT
V gene: TRBV4-1; D gene: NA; clone size: NA; J gene: TRBJ2-4; CDR3 protein: CASSQVGLAKNIQYF; CDR3 DNA: TGCGCCAGCAGCCAAGTGGGTCTAGCCAAAAACATTCAGTACTTC
V gene: TRBV5-1; D gene: NA; clone size: NA; J gene: TRBJ2-1; CDR3 protein: CASSLAGGLSYNEQFF; CDR3 DNA: TGCGCCAGCAGCTTGGCCGGGGGTCTCTCCTACAATGAGCAGTTCTTC
V gene: TRBV24-1; D gene: NA; clone size: NA; J gene: TRBJ1-1; CDR3 protein: CATSEAGRNTEAFF; CDR3 DNA: TGTGCCACCAGTGAGGCGGGACGGAACACTGAAGCTTTCTTT
V gene: TRBV6-5; D gene: NA; clone size: few; J gene: TRBJ2-1; CDR3 protein: CASSYGGSHNEQFF; CDR3 DNA: TGTGCCAGCAGTTACGGAGGCTCCCACAATGAGCAGTTCTTC
V gene: TRBV3-1; D gene: TRBD1; clone size: few; J gene: TRBJ2-5; CDR3 protein: CASSQEPGQETSRETQYF; CDR3 DNA: TGTGCCAGCAGCCAAGAACCGGGACAGGAGACTTCACGAGAGACCCAGTACTTC
V gene: TRBV5-1; D gene: TRBD2; clone size: NA; J gene: TRBJ2-5; CDR3 protein: CASSLTSGGLLLETQYF; CDR3 DNA: TGCGCCAGCAGCCTCACTAGCGGGGGGCTCCTGCTAGAGACCCAGTACTTC
V gene: TRBV7-2; D gene: NA; clone size: few; J gene: TRBJ2-1; CDR3 protein: CASTIRGGRDEQFF; CDR3 DNA: TGTGCCAGCACCATCAGGGGGGGTAGGGATGAGCAGTTCTTC
V gene: TRBV3-1; D gene: NA; clone size: few; J gene: TRBJ2-1; CDR3 protein: CASSQGTLTTHEQFF; CDR3 DNA: TGTGCCAGCAGCCAAGGGACCCTAACCACCCATGAGCAGTTCTTC
V gene: TRBV28; D gene: NA; clone size: few; J gene: TRBJ2-7; CDR3 protein: CASSLLGLQHTYEQYF; CDR3 DNA: TGTGCCAGCAGCCTTCTGGGACTGCAGCACACCTACGAGCAGTACTTC
V gene: TRBV20-1; D gene: NA; clone size: few; J gene: TRBJ2-5; CDR3 protein: CSATRFGGRRETQYF; CDR3 DNA: TGCAGTGCTACAAGGTTCGGGGGGCGCCGAGAGACCCAGTACTTC
V gene: TRBV5-5; D gene: NA; clone size: few; J gene: TRBJ2-1; CDR3 protein: CASSKTQSTLGNEQFF; CDR3 DNA: TGTGCCAGCAGCAAAACCCAGTCGACTTTAGGGAATGAGCAGTTCTTC
V gene: TRBV25-1; D gene: NA; clone size: few; J gene: TRBJ2-2; CDR3 protein: CASSDPTVWGELFF; CDR3 DNA: TGTGCCAGCAGTGACCCCACTGTGTGGGGGGAGCTGTTTTTT
V gene: TRBV7-2; D gene: TRBD2; clone size: NA; J gene: TRBJ2-5; CDR3 protein: CASSPTQPSGWRAQYF; CDR3 DNA: TGTGCCAGCAGCCCAACCCAACCTAGCGGTTGGAGGGCCCAGTACTTC
V gene: TRBV12-3/TRBV12-4; D gene: NA; clone size: NA; J gene: TRBJ2-5; CDR3 protein: CASSFFRGTSQETQYF; CDR3 DNA: TGTGCCAGCAGTTTTTTCCGCGGGACTTCACAAGAGACCCAGTACTTC
V gene: TRBV11-2; D gene: TRBD1; clone size: few; J gene: TRBJ2-3; CDR3 protein: CASSLGDRAPGTQYF; CDR3 DNA: TGTGCCAGCAGCTTAGGGGACAGGGCCCCAGGTACGCAGTATTTT
V gene: TRBV5-1; D gene: NA; clone size: few; J gene: TRBJ1-4; CDR3 protein: CASSESTGSYEKLFF; CDR3 DNA: TGCGCCAGCAGCGAGTCTACAGGGAGCTATGAAAAACTGTTTTTT
V gene: TRBV6-2/TRBV6-3; D gene: NA; clone size: NA; J gene: TRBJ2-5; CDR3 protein: CASGMSETQYF; CDR3 DNA: TGTGCCAGCGGTATGTCGGAGACCCAGTACTTC
V gene: TRBV5-1; D gene: NA; clone size: many; J gene: TRBJ2-7; CDR3 protein: CASSLEGSGAYEQYF; CDR3 DNA: TGCGCCAGCAGCTTGGAAGGTAGCGGTGCCTACGAGCAGTACTTC
V gene: TRBV5-8; D gene: NA; clone size: NA; J gene: TRBJ1-5; CDR3 protein: CASSFGILSNQPQHF; CDR3 DNA: TGTGCCAGCAGCTTCGGGATTTTGAGCAATCAGCCCCAGCATTTT
V gene: TRBV5-1; D gene: TRBD1; clone size: few; J gene: TRBJ2-2; CDR3 protein: CASSGGTGSNTGELFF; CDR3 DNA: TGCGCCAGCAGCGGGGGGACAGGCTCGAACACCGGGGAGCTGTTTTTT
V gene: TRBV20-1; D gene: NA; clone size: few; J gene: TRBJ2-3; CDR3 protein: CSARAPLSLTTDTQYF; CDR3 DNA: TGCAGTGCTAGGGCTCCCTTGAGCCTTACCACAGATACGCAGTATTTT
V gene: TRBV7-9; D gene: NA; clone size: NA; J gene: TRBJ2-3; CDR3 protein: CASSLMGSSRTDTQYF; CDR3 DNA: TGTGCCAGCAGCTTAATGGGGTCCAGTAGAACAGATACGCAGTATTTT
V gene: TRBV5-1; D gene: TRBD1; clone size: once; J gene: TRBJ2-1; CDR3 protein: CASFQQGKTSNEQFF; CDR3 DNA: TGCGCCAGCTTCCAACAGGGGAAAACGTCCAATGAGCAGTTCTTC
V gene: TRBV6-1; D gene: NA; clone size: few; J gene: TRBJ2-5; CDR3 protein: CASSVDYQETQYF; CDR3 DNA: TGTGCCAGCAGTGTCGACTACCAAGAGACCCAGTACTTC
V gene: TRBV12-3/TRBV12-4; D gene: TRBD2; clone size: few; J gene: TRBJ2-1; CDR3 protein: CASSLAGLAFGSYNEQFF; CDR3 DNA: TGTGCCAGCAGTTTAGCGGGACTAGCGTTTGGCTCCTACAATGAGCAGTTCTTC
V gene: TRBV20-1; D gene: TRBD2; clone size: few; J gene: TRBJ2-3; CDR3 protein: CSASLAGGQRDTQYF; CDR3 DNA: TGCAGTGCTTCTCTAGCGGGAGGGCAGAGAGATACGCAGTATTTT
V gene: TRBV28; D gene: NA; clone size: many; J gene: TRBJ2-2; CDR3 protein: CASSLATGELFF; CDR3 DNA: TGTGCCAGCAGCTTAGCCACCGGGGAGCTGTTTTTT
V gene: TRBV7-2; D gene: TRBD1; clone size: few; J gene: TRBJ2-3; CDR3 protein: CASSSRGTGPTDTQYF; CDR3 DNA: TGTGCCAGCAGCTCCAGGGGGACAGGGCCGACAGATACGCAGTATTTT
V gene: TRBV6-1; D gene: TRBD1; clone size: few; J gene: TRBJ2-7; CDR3 protein: CASSPTGTGKSYEQYF; CDR3 DNA: TGTGCCAGCAGTCCTACCGGGACAGGGAAGTCCTACGAGCAGTACTTC
V gene: TRBV9; D gene: TRBD2; clone size: few; J gene: TRBJ2-1; CDR3 protein: CASSSRASGGAGEQFF; CDR3 DNA: TGTGCCAGCAGCTCCCGGGCTAGCGGGGGGGCAGGTGAGCAGTTCTTC
V gene: TRBV19; D gene: NA; clone size: once; J gene: TRBJ2-4; CDR3 protein: CASSTTGVAKNIQYF; CDR3 DNA: TGTGCCAGTAGTACCACGGGGGTAGCCAAAAACATTCAGTACTTC
V gene: TRBV20-1; D gene: NA; clone size: NA; J gene: TRBJ2-5; CDR3 protein: CSAKFIETQYF; CDR3 DNA: TGCAGTGCTAAATTCATAGAGACCCAGTACTTC
V gene: TRBV28; D gene: NA; clone size: few; J gene: TRBJ2-1; CDR3 protein: CASSTTYRRAASSYNEQFF; CDR3 DNA: TGTGCCAGCAGCACAACCTATCGGCGAGCGGCTAGCTCCTACAATGAGCAGTTCTTC
V gene: TRBV7-9; D gene: NA; clone size: NA; J gene: TRBJ2-2; CDR3 protein: CASSLGHMNTGELFF; CDR3 DNA: TGTGCCAGCAGCTTAGGGCATATGAACACCGGGGAGCTGTTTTTT
V gene: TRBV12-3/TRBV12-4; D gene: NA; clone size: few; J gene: TRBJ1-1; CDR3 protein: CASSLTPGLSEAFF; CDR3 DNA: TGTGCCAGCAGTTTAACACCGGGACTGTCTGAAGCTTTCTTT
V gene: TRBV4-1; D gene: NA; clone size: few; J gene: TRBJ2-7; CDR3 protein: CASSQVVGAYYEQYF; CDR3 DNA: TGCGCCAGCAGCCAAGTAGTCGGGGCCTACTACGAGCAGTACTTC